A selection of T cell receptor beta chains follows, all from one sample in a study of blood T cell repertoires in COVID-19. Method: immunoSEQ multiplex PCR; TCRdb's copy keeps in-frame clones and lacks some. The profile shows fewer than 200,000 clones, around 83% of them singletons. The sequencing sample was made of peripheral blood. The receptors shown here come from a woman in her 70s with COVID-19, enrolled during active disease. Each CDR3 is given with its conserved first and last residue. A D gene is named only where the DNA matches it firmly. A clone size is listed for some rows: how often the clone was seen (once, few, many), or a class if it is expanded.

j_gene	abundance	v_gene	d_gene	len	CDR3aa	CDR3nt
TRBJ2-3	-	TRBV18	-	14	CASSPAYSTDTQYF	TGTGCCAGCTCACCAGCGTATAGCACAGATACGCAGTATTTT
TRBJ2-1	-	TRBV3-1/TRBV3-2	TRBD2	18	CASSQGGASGRVYNEQFF	TGTGCCAGCAGCCAAGGGGGGGCTAGCGGGAGGGTGTACAATGAGCAGTTCTTC
TRBJ1-6	few	TRBV12-3/TRBV12-4	-	13	CASSRGGHSPLHF	TGTGCCAGCAGTCGGGGGGGACATTCACCCCTCCACTTT
TRBJ2-1	-	TRBV3-1/TRBV3-2	-	13	CASSQAYGGGQFF	TGTGCCAGCAGCCAAGCCTACGGGGGTGGGCAGTTCTTC
TRBJ2-1	-	TRBV19	TRBD1	13	CASSISRGNEQFF	TGTGCCAGTAGTATCAGCAGGGGGAATGAGCAGTTCTTC
TRBJ2-7	-	TRBV11-2	TRBD2	17	CASSPLAGTRGSYEQYF	TGTGCCAGCAGCCCGCTGGCCGGGACTAGGGGGTCCTACGAGCAGTACTTC
TRBJ2-1	-	TRBV18	TRBD1	16	CASSPRTGQGYNEQFF	TGTGCCAGCTCTCCTCGAACGGGACAGGGGTACAATGAGCAGTTCTTC
TRBJ1-1	-	TRBV2	-	13	CASGWAENTEAFF	TGTGCCAGTGGGTGGGCCGAGAACACTGAAGCTTTCTTT
TRBJ1-1	few	TRBV30	TRBD1	11	CAVSRGIEAFF	TGTGCCGTCTCCAGGGGGATTGAAGCTTTCTTT
TRBJ2-2	-	TRBV10-1	-	14	CASSWGAGTGELFF	TGCGCCAGCAGTTGGGGAGCAGGAACCGGGGAGCTGTTTTTT
TRBJ2-3	-	TRBV7-2	TRBD2	19	CASSLGLRSGNPAGDTQYF	TGTGCCAGCAGCTTAGGACTACGGAGCGGGAATCCCGCTGGGGATACGCAGTATTTT
TRBJ2-1	-	TRBV19	TRBD2	14	CASSHSGSYNEQFF	TGTGCCAGTAGCCATAGCGGGAGCTACAATGAGCAGTTCTTC
TRBJ1-6	few	TRBV5-4	-	16	CASSRGSGGAESPLHF	TGTGCCAGCAGCCGGGGGAGTGGGGGGGCGGAATCACCCCTCCACTTT
TRBJ1-1	-	TRBV2	-	13	CASTGQMNTEAFF	TGTGCCAGCACGGGACAAATGAACACTGAAGCTTTCTTT
TRBJ2-7	-	TRBV11-3	TRBD1	14	CASSRQGSSYEQYF	TGTGCCAGCAGTCGACAGGGAAGCTCCTACGAGCAGTACTTC
TRBJ1-2	-	TRBV5-1	TRBD1	15	CASSPGTGQGYGYTF	TGCGCCAGCAGTCCCGGGACAGGACAAGGTTATGGCTACACCTTC
TRBJ2-3	once	TRBV5-1	TRBD1	16	CASSLYTGGTTDTQYF	TGCGCCAGCAGCTTGTACACAGGGGGTACCACAGATACGCAGTATTTT
TRBJ1-3	-	TRBV4-1	-	17	CASSQGRGGYSGNTIYF	TGCGCCAGCAGCCAAGGGAGGGGGGGATACTCTGGAAACACCATATATTTT
TRBJ1-1	-	TRBV28	-	13	CASSPRQGPEAFF	TGTGCCAGCAGTCCCCGGCAGGGTCCTGAAGCTTTCTTT
TRBJ2-1	once	TRBV7-2	TRBD2	14	CASSGGTSGSVQFF	TGTGCCAGCAGCGGTGGGACTAGCGGGAGTGTGCAGTTCTTC
TRBJ2-3	-	TRBV28	-	15	CASSPTGGVFPQWYF	TGTGCCAGCAGCCCTACGGGGGGCGTTTTCCCGCAGTGGTATTTT
TRBJ2-4	-	TRBV7-2	TRBD1	12	CASSLADRAQYF	TGTGCCAGCAGCTTAGCGGACAGGGCCCAGTACTTC
TRBJ1-4	-	TRBV7-8	-	14	CASRRGVSNEKLFF	TGTGCCAGCAGGAGAGGAGTCTCTAATGAAAAACTGTTTTTT
TRBJ2-3	-	TRBV2	TRBD2	18	CASTSDLRTSGGTNTQYF	TGTGCCAGCACCTCGGATTTACGGACTAGCGGAGGGACGAATACGCAGTATTTT
TRBJ2-3	-	TRBV7-2	TRBD2	15	CASSLQRERSDTQYF	TGTGCCAGCAGCTTACAGCGGGAGAGGTCAGATACGCAGTATTTT
TRBJ2-1	-	TRBV7-2	-	14	CASSLAPAGRLQFF	TGTGCCAGCAGCTTAGCCCCCGCAGGGAGGTTGCAGTTCTTC
TRBJ2-7	-	TRBV30	TRBD2	14	CAWTRAGGGTEQYF	TGTGCCTGGACCCGGGCGGGAGGGGGCACCGAGCAGTACTTC